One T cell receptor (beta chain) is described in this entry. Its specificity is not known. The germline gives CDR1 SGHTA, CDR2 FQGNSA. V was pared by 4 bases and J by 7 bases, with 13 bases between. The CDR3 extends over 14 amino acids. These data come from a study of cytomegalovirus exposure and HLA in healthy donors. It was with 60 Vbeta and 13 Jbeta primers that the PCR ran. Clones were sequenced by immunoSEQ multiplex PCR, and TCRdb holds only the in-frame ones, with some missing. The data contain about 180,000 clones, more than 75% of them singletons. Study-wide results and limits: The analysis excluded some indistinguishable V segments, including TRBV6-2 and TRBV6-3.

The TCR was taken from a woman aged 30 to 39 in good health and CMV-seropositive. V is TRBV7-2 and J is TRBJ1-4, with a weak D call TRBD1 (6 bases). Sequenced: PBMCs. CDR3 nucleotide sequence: TGTGCCAGCAGCTCCGGGGGGGCTGGTGAAAAACTGTTTTTT. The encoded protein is CASSSGGAGEKLFF.